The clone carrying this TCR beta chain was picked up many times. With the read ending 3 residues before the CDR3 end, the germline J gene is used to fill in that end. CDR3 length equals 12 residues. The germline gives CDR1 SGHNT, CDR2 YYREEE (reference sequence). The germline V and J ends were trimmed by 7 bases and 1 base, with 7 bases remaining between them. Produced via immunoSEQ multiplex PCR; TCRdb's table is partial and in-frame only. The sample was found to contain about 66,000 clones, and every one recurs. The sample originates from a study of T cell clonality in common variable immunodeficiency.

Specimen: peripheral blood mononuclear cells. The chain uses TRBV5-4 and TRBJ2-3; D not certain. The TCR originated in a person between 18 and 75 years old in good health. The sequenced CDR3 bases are TGTGCCAGCTCTCTCCGCACAGATACG. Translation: CASSLRTDT. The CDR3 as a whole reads CASSLRTDTQYF. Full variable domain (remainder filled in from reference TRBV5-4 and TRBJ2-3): ETGVTQSPTHLIKTRGQQVTLRCSSQSGHNTVSWYQQALGQGPQFIFQYYREEENGRGNFPPRFSGLQFPNYSSELNVNALELDDSALYLCASSLRTDTQYFGPGTRLTVL.